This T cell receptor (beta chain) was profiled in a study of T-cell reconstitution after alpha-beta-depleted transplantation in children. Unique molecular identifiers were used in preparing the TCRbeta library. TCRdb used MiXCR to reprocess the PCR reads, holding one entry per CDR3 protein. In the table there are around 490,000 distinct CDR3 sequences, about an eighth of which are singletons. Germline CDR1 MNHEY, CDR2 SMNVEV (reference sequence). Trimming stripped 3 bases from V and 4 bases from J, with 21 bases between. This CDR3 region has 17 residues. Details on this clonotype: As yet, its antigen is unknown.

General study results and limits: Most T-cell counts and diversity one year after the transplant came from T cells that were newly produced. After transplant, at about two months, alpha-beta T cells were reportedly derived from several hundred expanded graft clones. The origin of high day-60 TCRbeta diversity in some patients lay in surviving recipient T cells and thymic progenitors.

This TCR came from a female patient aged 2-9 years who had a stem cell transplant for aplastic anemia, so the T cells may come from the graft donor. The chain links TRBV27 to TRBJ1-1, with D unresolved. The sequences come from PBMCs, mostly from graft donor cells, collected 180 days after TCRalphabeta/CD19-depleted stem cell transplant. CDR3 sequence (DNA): TGTGCCAGCAGTTTTTTAGGAACCTGGAGGTCGAGCACTGAAGCTTTCTTT. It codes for CASSFLGTWRSSTEAFF.